Listed below are T cell receptor beta chains from one sample, sequenced in a study of radiation and T cells in renal cell carcinoma. Clones were read by immunoSEQ multiplex PCR, and TCRdb kept only the in-frame ones, dropping some. The sample contains around 170,000 clones, roughly 90% of which appear only once. The starting material was blood, obtained from a patient whose treatment included radiotherapy and nephrectomy. All receptors come from a woman in her 50s with renal cell carcinoma. The CDR3 runs from the conserved cysteine through the conserved F or W. The D gene is left open where the match is weak. Only part of the rows carry a size: once, few, many, or a class if the clone is expanded.

size	V	D	J	CDR3	DNA
NA	TRBV27	TRBD2	TRBJ2-5	CASSLGLAGAQETQYF	TGTGCCAGCAGTTTAGGACTAGCGGGGGCCCAAGAGACCCAGTACTTC
NA	TRBV10-3	NA	TRBJ2-2	CAIRQGAGELFF	TGTGCCATCAGGCAGGGTGCCGGGGAGCTGTTTTTT
NA	TRBV6-5	TRBD1	TRBJ1-1	CASSPTGARGRAFF	TGTGCCAGCAGTCCTACAGGGGCGCGAGGAAGAGCTTTCTTT
NA	TRBV6-6	NA	TRBJ2-1	CASSYSTGRSYNEQFF	TGTGCCAGCAGTTACTCGACTGGACGCAGTTACAATGAGCAGTTCTTC
NA	TRBV19	NA	TRBJ1-1	CASSPRLEIGAFF	TGTGCCAGTAGTCCTCGACTGGAAATCGGAGCTTTCTTT
NA	TRBV2	NA	TRBJ1-2	CASSEVGRNYGYTF	TGTGCCAGCAGTGAGGTGGGGCGAAACTATGGCTACACCTTC
NA	TRBV6-1	NA	TRBJ2-4	CASSEVLDIQYF	TGTGCCAGCAGTGAAGTGCTGGACATTCAGTACTTC
NA	TRBV29-1	NA	TRBJ2-7	CSAAKGYEQYF	TGCAGCGCCGCGAAAGGCTACGAGCAGTACTTC
NA	TRBV11-3	NA	TRBJ2-3	CASSQGSATDTQYF	TGTGCCAGCAGCCAAGGATCAGCCACAGATACGCAGTATTTT
NA	TRBV2	TRBD2	TRBJ2-6	CASSRLAGGPPSGANVLTF	TGTGCCAGCAGCAGACTAGCGGGGGGCCCTCCGTCTGGGGCCAACGTCCTGACTTTC
NA	TRBV5-6	NA	TRBJ1-2	CASSQTENYGYTF	TGTGCCAGCAGCCAGACAGAAAACTATGGCTACACCTTC
once	TRBV7-8	NA	TRBJ2-5	CASSLVEDQETQYF	TGTGCCAGCAGCTTAGTTGAAGACCAAGAGACCCAGTACTTC
NA	TRBV2	NA	TRBJ1-2	CASREQPLRFNYGYTF	TGTGCCAGCAGGGAGCAGCCCCTCAGGTTTAACTATGGCTACACCTTC
NA	TRBV5-1	NA	TRBJ1-2	CASSWRINSFDNYGYTF	TGCGCCAGCAGCTGGAGGATAAACTCTTTCGATAACTATGGCTACACCTTC
NA	TRBV30	TRBD1	TRBJ1-4	CAWGGQPATNEKLFF	TGTGCCTGGGGGGGACAGCCCGCAACTAATGAAAAACTGTTTTTT
NA	TRBV7-9	NA	TRBJ2-5	CASSLAGTQETQYF	TGTGCCAGCAGCTTAGCCGGAACGCAAGAGACCCAGTACTTC
NA	TRBV11-1	NA	TRBJ2-7	CASSIRHVPAYEQYF	TGTGCCAGCAGCATCCGACACGTCCCCGCCTACGAGCAGTACTTC
NA	TRBV7-2	TRBD1	TRBJ1-5	CASSLGQGQGQPQHF	TGTGCCAGCAGCTTAGGACAGGGACAAGGTCAGCCCCAGCATTTT
NA	TRBV4-2	NA	TRBJ2-1	CASSQDFGREQFF	TGTGCCAGCAGCCAGGATTTCGGACGAGAGCAGTTCTTC
NA	TRBV19	NA	TRBJ1-1	CASTPKGRVNTEAFF	TGTGCCAGTACCCCTAAGGGACGGGTGAACACTGAAGCTTTCTTT
NA	TRBV30	NA	TRBJ1-2	CAWSPESVGYTF	TGTGCCTGGAGTCCAGAGTCCGTTGGCTACACCTTC
NA	TRBV18	TRBD1	TRBJ2-5	CASSPGQGGETQYF	TGTGCCAGCTCACCGGGACAGGGTGGGGAGACCCAGTACTTC
once	TRBV6-5	TRBD1	TRBJ2-7	CASRPGQGIDEQYF	TGTGCCAGCAGACCGGGACAGGGGATCGACGAGCAGTACTTC
NA	TRBV6-1	NA	TRBJ2-4	CASSESDLLAKNIQYF	TGTGCCAGCAGTGAATCGGATCTGCTAGCCAAAAACATTCAGTACTTC
NA	TRBV19	NA	TRBJ2-7	CASSSGHSSYEQYF	TGTGCCAGTAGCTCCGGACATTCTTCCTACGAGCAGTACTTC
once	TRBV6-1	NA	TRBJ1-2	CASSGHSVNYGYTF	TGTGCCAGCAGTGGACATTCGGTAAACTATGGCTACACCTTC
NA	TRBV10-3	NA	TRBJ1-2	CAISESTPNYGYTF	TGTGCCATCAGTGAGTCGACTCCTAACTATGGCTACACCTTC
NA	TRBV7-3	NA	TRBJ2-3	CASSLGVRDTQYF	TGTGCCAGCAGCTTAGGGGTGAGGGATACGCAGTATTTT
NA	TRBV19	TRBD1	TRBJ1-1	CASSRTGGWTEAFF	TGTGCCAGTAGCCGGACAGGGGGTTGGACTGAAGCTTTCTTT
NA	TRBV5-1	NA	TRBJ1-4	CASSLEAQSTNEKLFF	TGCGCCAGCAGCTTGGAAGCGCAATCAACTAATGAAAAACTGTTTTTT
NA	TRBV6-5	NA	TRBJ2-7	CASSPRTDSYEQYF	TGTGCCAGCAGCCCCCGGACTGATTCCTACGAGCAGTACTTC
NA	TRBV6-5	NA	TRBJ1-6	CASSYSSYNSPLHF	TGTGCCAGCAGTTACAGCTCCTATAATTCACCCCTCCACTTT
NA	TRBV6-6	NA	TRBJ1-6	CASSYGSNSPLHF	TGTGCCAGCAGTTATGGGAGTAATTCACCCCTCCACTTT
NA	TRBV19	NA	TRBJ1-5	CASSLGTGRARGQPQHF	TGTGCCAGTAGCCTAGGGACCGGGAGGGCCAGGGGTCAGCCCCAGCATTTT
once	TRBV18	TRBD1	TRBJ1-5	CASSPPGTGLNQPQHF	TGTGCCAGCTCACCTCCCGGGACAGGGCTCAATCAGCCCCAGCATTTT
NA	TRBV4-2	TRBD1	TRBJ1-2	CASSQTGTGMGGYTF	TGTGCCAGCAGCCAAACCGGGACAGGGATGGGCGGCTACACCTTC
NA	TRBV29-1	NA	TRBJ2-7	CSRLGDLYEQYF	TGCAGTAGGCTAGGGGACCTCTACGAGCAGTACTTC
NA	TRBV5-5	NA	TRBJ1-3	CASSPSDISGNTIYF	TGTGCCAGCAGCCCCTCTGATATCTCTGGAAACACCATATATTTT
NA	TRBV18	NA	TRBJ2-2	CASSPPAGQNTGELFF	TGTGCCAGCTCACCACCGGCGGGACAGAACACCGGGGAGCTGTTTTTT
NA	TRBV9	NA	TRBJ1-1	CASSPASSEAFF	TGTGCCAGCAGCCCCGCATCCAGTGAAGCTTTCTTT
NA	TRBV2	NA	TRBJ2-2	CASSGLVNTGELFF	TGTGCCAGCAGTGGCCTGGTTAACACCGGGGAGCTGTTTTTT
NA	TRBV9	TRBD2	TRBJ2-5	CASSVTPTSGGADQETQYF	TGTGCCAGCAGCGTAACACCGACTAGCGGGGGGGCCGACCAAGAGACCCAGTACTTC
NA	TRBV6-1	TRBD1	TRBJ1-5	CATLDRGANQPQHF	TGTGCCACCTTGGACAGGGGAGCGAATCAGCCCCAGCATTTT
NA	TRBV9	NA	TRBJ2-1	CASSSWREGNEQFF	TGTGCCAGCAGCTCATGGCGAGAAGGGAATGAGCAGTTCTTC
NA	TRBV19	TRBD1	TRBJ2-4	CASSIQGAGDIQYF	TGTGCCAGTAGTATCCAGGGGGCAGGGGACATTCAGTACTTC
NA	TRBV7-9	TRBD1	TRBJ2-7	CASSLYGTGFQYEQYF	TGTGCCAGCAGCCTTTACGGGACAGGGTTTCAGTACGAGCAGTACTTC
NA	TRBV27	TRBD2	TRBJ2-2	CASSLPGTSGGLNTGELFF	TGTGCCAGCAGTTTACCCGGGACTAGCGGGGGGCTGAACACCGGGGAGCTGTTTTTT
NA	TRBV5-1	NA	TRBJ1-2	CASSLGTDSRSGYTF	TGCGCCAGCAGCTTGGGGACAGATTCACGGTCAGGCTACACCTTC
NA	TRBV19	TRBD1	TRBJ1-1	CASSIQGDEAFF	TGTGCCAGTAGTATACAGGGGGATGAAGCTTTCTTT
NA	TRBV9	NA	TRBJ1-2	CASSVAGTNYGYTF	TGTGCCAGCAGCGTAGCAGGGACTAACTATGGCTACACCTTC
NA	TRBV29-1	TRBD1	TRBJ2-1	CSVGQGVNEQFF	TGCAGCGTTGGACAGGGAGTAAATGAGCAGTTCTTC
NA	TRBV6-5	NA	TRBJ2-7	CATKIDEQYF	TGTGCCACTAAGATCGATGAGCAGTACTTC
NA	TRBV9	TRBD1	TRBJ1-2	CASSVLGQVDFYGYTF	TGTGCCAGCAGCGTGCTAGGACAGGTTGACTTCTATGGCTACACCTTC
NA	TRBV4-3	TRBD1	TRBJ1-5	CASSQGTGNSNQPQHF	TGCGCCAGCAGCCAAGGGACAGGTAATAGCAATCAGCCCCAGCATTTT